This entry lists 15 T cell receptor beta chains sequenced from one sample in a study of neurological immune-mediated disorders (dated by TCRdb to between 2018 and 2020). Receptor libraries were prepared by 5' RACE. The sequencing machine was an Illumina HiSeq 2500. TCRdb redid the processing of the public reads, applying fastp at Q25 and MiXCR, and retained in-frame beta chains. Records with the same CDR3 protein are collapsed into one entry carrying the most frequent genes and DNA. For this sample the table gives approximately 82,000 distinct CDR3 sequences, of which under 15% were detected only once. 5% of the sample rests with the top ten. In light of the paper, this sample's time point label describes: longitudinal time-point 2. What was sequenced was PBMCs. Receptor source: a female donor with HTLV-1-associated myelopathy (HAM/TSP).

This clonotype was seen many times. This chain joins TRBV5-1 and TRBJ2-4, with unresolved D. CDR3 length: 15 amino acids. With 0 bases removed from V and 4 bases from J, the gap between germline ends came to 11 bases. Germline CDR1 is SGHRS and CDR2 is YFSETQ. CDR3 DNA: TGCGCCAGCAGCTTGGCCGAAGGCAGGAAAAACATTCAGTACTTC. Protein: CASSLAEGRKNIQYF.

In this sample, this clonotype turned up many times. The chain links TRBV4-2 to TRBJ2-6, with 8 bases lining up with TRBD2. V lost 1 base to trimming and J lost 2 bases; unmatched junction nucleotides: 10. The CDR3 loop spans 19 amino acids. Germline CDR1 is LGHNA and CDR2 is YNFKEQ. This chain's CDR3 is CASSQGLVAGLAGANVLTF. The DNA for the CDR3 is TGTGCCAGCAGCCAAGGTCTTGTAGCGGGGCTGGCTGGGGCCAACGTCCTGACTTTC.

The genes are TRBV9 and TRBJ2-3, with 10 bases fitting TRBD2. CDR3 length: 15 residues. Germline values: CDR1 SGDLS, CDR2 YYNGEE. The V gene end was trimmed by 4 bases and the J gene end by 5 bases; junction bases not matched to a gene: 7. This CDR3 reads CASSQLAGAGDTQYF. In DNA form, the CDR3 reads TGTGCCAGCAGCCAGCTAGCGGGGGCGGGAGATACGCAGTATTTT.

There are many counts of this clonotype. The rearrangement uses TRBV27 and TRBJ2-7; D is undetermined. This CDR3 is 12 amino acids long. V dropped 4 bases and J dropped 3 bases, with 7 bases sitting between them. Germline V gene data show CDR1 as MNHEY and CDR2 as SMNVEV (reference sequence). CDR3 region: CASSSDIYEQYF. In DNA, the CDR3 is TGTGCCAGCAGTTCTGACATCTACGAGCAGTACTTC.

This clonotype was recorded at least ten times. The chain recombines TRBV7-2 with TRBJ2-7; the D gene could be TRBD1 or TRBD2 (5 bases each). Trimming cost V 5 bases and J 2 bases, with 13 bases left between them. CDR1 SGHTA and CDR2 FQGNSA come from the germline V gene. The CDR3 consists of 14 residues. The CDR3 DNA sequence: TGTGCCAGCAGCATTGGGGACCTCGCCTACGAGCAGTACTTC. This codes for CASSIGDLAYEQYF.

This clonotype appeared many times. This rearrangement joins TRBV5-1 to TRBJ1-1, with a tentative D call TRBD1 (6 bases). CDR3 size: 13 residues. V was cut by 5 bases and J by 3 bases, with 11 bases left in between. Looked up from germline, CDR1 is SGHRS and CDR2 is YFSETQ. The CDR3 protein is CASRGQEDTEAFF. The CDR3 DNA follows: TGCGCCAGCAGGGGACAAGAGGACACTGAAGCTTTCTTT.

This clonotype was detected ten times or more. The chain is built from TRBV29-1 and TRBJ1-1; D perhaps matches TRBD1 (6 bases). Germline V gene data show CDR1 as SQVTM and CDR2 as ANQGSEA. This CDR3 spans 15 amino acids. Trimming shortened V by 7 bases and J by 9 bases, and 27 bases separated the two germline ends. CDR3: CSGGLQGGEGVQAFF. CDR3 DNA sequence: TGCAGCGGTGGCCTCCAGGGAGGGGAGGGGGTTCAAGCTTTCTTT.

This clonotype is deemed medium-sized. This sequence joins TRBV28 and TRBJ2-1; 11 positions agree with TRBD1. Germline assignment: CDR1 MDHEN and CDR2 SYDVKM. Unmatched junction bases numbered 4, after V lost 2 bases and J lost 7 bases. CDR3 size: 15 residues. The CDR3 sequence is CASSLGTGGRNEQFF. The CDR3 DNA reads TGTGCCAGCAGTTTAGGGACAGGGGGTCGGAATGAGCAGTTCTTC.

This clonotype has a count of ten or more. The chain couples TRBV5-1 to TRBJ1-2; TRBD1 is a possible D gene (5 bases). The CDR3 has 15 residues. With 2 bases removed from V and 8 bases from J, the gap between germline ends came to 19 bases. The germline CDR1 and CDR2 sequences are SGHRS and YFSETQ. DNA for the CDR3: TGCGCCAGCAGCTTTTATCATCCCAGGCAGGGCGGCTACACCTTC. Its translation is CASSFYHPRQGGYTF.

This clonotype was seen repeatedly, ten times or more. This chain links TRBV28 with TRBJ2-7, with D perhaps matching TRBD1 or TRBD2 (5 bases each). Trimming pared 6 bases from V and 2 bases from J, leaving 17 bases between. Germline CDR1 MDHEN, CDR2 SYDVKM. The CDR3 is 15 residues long. CDR3 nucleotide sequence: TGTGCCAGCAGACAACTCGGGACGCCTGCCTACGAGCAGTACTTC. It encodes CASRQLGTPAYEQYF. The full variable domain, with the rest looked up from reference TRBV28 and TRBJ2-7, is DVKVTQSSRYLVKRTGEKVFLECVQDMDHENMFWYRQDPGLGLRLIYFSYDVKMKEKGDIPEGYSVSREKKERFSLILESASTNQTSMYLCASRQLGTPAYEQYFGPGTRLTVT.

The chain carries TRBV20-1 and TRBJ1-2, with 8 bases aligning to TRBD1. J gave up 4 bases and V 5 bases, and 9 bases lay outside the gene matches. The CDR3 is made up of 14 amino acids. CDR1 is DFQATT, CDR2 SNEGSKA, per germline (reference sequence). The CDR3 coding sequence is TGCAGTGCTCCTAGTACAGGGGGGGGCTATGGCTACACCTTC. It yields the protein CSAPSTGGGYGYTF.

At least ten counts were recorded for this clonotype. Relative to the germline gene, one junction end is altered; a read error may explain this. This chain links TRBV20-1 with TRBJ2-3, with 8 bases identical to TRBD1. The CDR3 has 14 residues. Germline-derived CDR1 and CDR2 are DFQATT and SNEGSKA (reference sequence). CDR3 sequence: CSGRQGRIADTQYF. CDR3 in DNA: TGCAGTGGTAGACAGGGGAGAATTGCAGATACGCAGTATTTT.

The chain links TRBV19 to TRBJ1-5; D remains ambiguous. The CDR3 spans 13 residues. Germline V gene data show CDR1 as LNHDA and CDR2 as SQIVND (reference sequence). V lost 4 bases to trimming and J lost 4 bases, with 8 bases between them. CDR3 nucleotide sequence: TGTGCCAGTAGTAGTGACGGTAATCAGCCCCAGCATTTT. Protein sequence: CASSSDGNQPQHF.

At least ten counts were recorded for this clonotype. The gene calls are TRBV7-2 and TRBJ1-1; the D gene is possibly TRBD1 (5 bases). There are 14 residues in the CDR3. Trimming cost V 5 bases and J 4 bases, with 14 bases left between them. Germline V gene lookup returns CDR1 SGHTA and CDR2 FQGNSA. The CDR3 region is CASSTLMGGTEAFF. DNA for the CDR3: TGTGCCAGCAGCACCCTAATGGGGGGCACTGAAGCTTTCTTT. The full variable domain, completed using reference TRBV7-2 and TRBJ1-1, is GAGVSQSPSNKVTEKGKDVELRCDPISGHTALYWYRQSLGQGLEFLIYFQGNSAPDKSGLPSDRFSAERTGGSVSTLTIQRTQQEDSAVYLCASSTLMGGTEAFFGQGTRLTVV.

This clonotype has at least ten counts. The V gene is TRBV24-1, the J gene TRBJ2-5; no reliable D call. In germline, CDR1 is KGHDR, CDR2 SFDVKD. Trimming stripped 4 bases from V and 4 bases from J, with 15 bases between. This CDR3 has 15 amino acids. This CDR3 reads CATSDLGPPTETQYF. CDR3 coding DNA: TGTGCCACCAGTGACCTAGGACCGCCGACAGAGACCCAGTACTTC.